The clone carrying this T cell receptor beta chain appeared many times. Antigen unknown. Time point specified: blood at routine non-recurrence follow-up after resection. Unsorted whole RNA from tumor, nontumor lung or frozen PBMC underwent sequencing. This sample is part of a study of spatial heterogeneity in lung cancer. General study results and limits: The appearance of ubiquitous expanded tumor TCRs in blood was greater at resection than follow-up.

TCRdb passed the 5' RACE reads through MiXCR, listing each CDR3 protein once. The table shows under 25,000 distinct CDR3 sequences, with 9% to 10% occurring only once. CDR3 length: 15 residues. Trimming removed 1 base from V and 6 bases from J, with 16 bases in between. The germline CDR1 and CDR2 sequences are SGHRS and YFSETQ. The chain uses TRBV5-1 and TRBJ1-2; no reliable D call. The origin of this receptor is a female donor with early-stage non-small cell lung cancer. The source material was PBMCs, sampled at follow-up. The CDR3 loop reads CASSLLFGSSNGYTF. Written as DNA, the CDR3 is TGCGCCAGCAGCTTGCTTTTTGGATCCTCAAATGGCTACACCTTC.